This T cell receptor beta chain was documented in a study of blood T cell repertoires in COVID-19 (dated by TCRdb to between 2020 and 2021). Turning to the overall study: Collaborator samples came from the United States, Italy and Spain and covered acute and convalescent phases of COVID-19. Deeply sampled blood TCRbeta repertoires from subjects exposed to, actively infected with, or recovered from COVID-19 were included in the dataset. The material from the prospective study consisted of cDNA or gDNA derived from T cells, B-cell-depleted T cells, or PBMCs. The repertoires were released in a freely available public database meant as a resource for research on the immune response to SARS-CoV-2. Nearly every sample came with metadata listing a de-identified subject ID, COVID-19 status, age in years and sex. Samples came from the ongoing ImmuneRACE study (first 160 participants) plus 1,254 subjects from 6 global collaborators. Where available, HLA class I and class II types were taken from metadata supplied by the sample provider and were not determined by assay-based typing. Paper-wide results and their limitations: The quantity of clinical and demographic metadata differed by source and by participant and was supplied without curation.

A remark on this clone: Its antigen is unknown. Base qualities are not provided; no much larger clone lies one nucleotide away.

Each collaborating institution followed its own protocols to collect whole blood in K2EDTA tubes. For TCRbeta analysis, collaborator samples were shipped as frozen whole blood, as isolated PBMCs, or as DNA extracted from either sample type. TCRbeta CDR3 regions were amplified from genomic DNA by means of the immunoSEQ Assay, a bias-controlled multiplex PCR. On the authors' methods: Within the assay, amplification of reference gene primers was used to estimate how many nucleated cells each sample contained. To quantify the absolute abundance of each unique TCRbeta CDR3 rearrangement, sequence reads were collapsed and filtered. For each sample, productive Simpson clonality was calculated as the square root of Simpson's diversity index over productive rearrangements. TCRdb holds this immuneACCESS table with in-frame rearrangements only. Some clones are missing; in checked studies, unresolved V genes explain under half, and the rest has no known cause. That table gives V, J and clone size, and the DNA gave D and trimming. This sample comprises some 140,000 clones, about 81% of them detected only once. Jointly, the top ten make up approximately 18% of the sample.

CDR1 and CDR2, per the germline V gene, are MNHNS and SASEGT. For this chain, trimming is 1 base at the V end and 2 bases at the J end, and the number of junction bases without a gene match is 4. The CDR3 runs 15 amino acids, cysteine and phenylalanine included. The read is trimmed to its CDR3 DNA, 45 bases read in frame from base 1. This TCR derives from a woman older than 75 with acute or convalescent COVID-19. The chain joins TRBV6-1 to TRBJ2-7, and TRBD1 aligns with 8 junction nucleotides. Sequencing was carried out using peripheral blood. The CDR3 reads as follows: CASSEGDRGAYEQYF. Here is the DNA: TGTGCCAGCAGTGAAGGAGACAGGGGTGCCTACGAGCAGTACTTC.